These T cell receptor beta chains were read from a single sample in a study of blood T cell repertoires in COVID-19. Profiling relied on immunoSEQ multiplex PCR, and the TCRdb table lists in-frame clones only, not all of them. The table shows approximately 200,000 clones, with around 83% occurring only once. Source material: peripheral blood. All receptors come from a woman aged 45-65 years with acute or convalescent COVID-19. Both conserved end residues are part of each CDR3. A D gene is named only where the DNA matches it firmly. Clone size is not always given. Where it is, it says once, few, many or a class for expanded clones.

d_call j_call clone_size v_call cdr3_nt cdr3_aa
. TRBJ2-7 . TRBV7-9 TGTGCCAGCAGCTTAAAGGGGGAGCAGTACTTC CASSLKGEQYF
. TRBJ2-1 few TRBV11-2 TGTGCCAGCAGCCCAAGGGCGACTAGGAGGGGTGAGCAGTTCTTC CASSPRATRRGEQFF
. TRBJ1-4 few TRBV4-3 TGCGCCAGCAGAGGGGGGGCAACAACTAATGAAAAACTGTTTTTT CASRGGATTNEKLFF
TRBD1 TRBJ1-4 . TRBV4-1 TGCGCCAGCAGCCAGTCCGGGACAGGGACTGAAAAACTGTTTTTT CASSQSGTGTEKLFF
TRBD1 TRBJ1-5 . TRBV10-2 TGCGCCAGCAGTGAGGTCAGGGGGTCGTCCGTTGGGCCCCAGCATTTT CASSEVRGSSVGPQHF
. TRBJ1-2 . TRBV30 TGTGCCTGGCAGGCGGGGGCCGGTGGCTACACCTTC CAWQAGAGGYTF
. TRBJ1-2 . TRBV5-8 TGTGCCAGCAGCGTGGTATTGTCGGGTGGCTACACCTTC CASSVVLSGGYTF
TRBD2 TRBJ2-1 . TRBV7-9 TGTGCCAGCAGCTTACCCAGCGGGGGGCAATCGAGCTCCTACAATGAGCAGTTCTTC CASSLPSGGQSSSYNEQFF
. TRBJ2-7 . TRBV11-3 TGTGCCAGCAGCTTAGATCGTAGCGAGCAGTACTTC CASSLDRSEQYF
. TRBJ1-5 . TRBV24-1 TGTGCCACCAGTGATCTTAATCAGCCCCAGCATTTT CATSDLNQPQHF
TRBD1 TRBJ2-5 . TRBV7-2 TGTGCCAGCAGCCTCGGGACAGGGAGCGCCGCAGAGACCCAGTACTTC CASSLGTGSAAETQYF
TRBD1 TRBJ1-2 . TRBV7-9 TGTGCCAGCAGCGCAGGGGGCGCATGGGGCTACACCTTC CASSAGGAWGYTF
TRBD1 TRBJ1-4 few TRBV24-1 TGTGCCACCAGTGATCCCGGGACAGGGAGTGAAAAACTGTTTTTT CATSDPGTGSEKLFF
. TRBJ2-1 . TRBV2 TGTGCCAGCAGTCCCATGGGGGGCTCCTACAATGAGCAGTTCTTC CASSPMGGSYNEQFF
. TRBJ1-1 . TRBV6-1 TGTGCCAGCAGTGATCTAGTAGGAGCTTTCTTT CASSDLVGAFF
. TRBJ1-5 . TRBV20-1 TGCAGTGCTAGTACAGGGCACCGGGGGGACAATCAGCCCCAGCATTTT CSASTGHRGDNQPQHF
. TRBJ2-1 once TRBV4-1 TGCGCCAGCAGACGAACCTTCCAACAGGGCAATGAGCAGTTCTTC CASRRTFQQGNEQFF
. TRBJ1-2 once TRBV7-9 TGTGCCAGCAGCTTAAATTTCAGGGTTCCAGCTGGCTACACCTTC CASSLNFRVPAGYTF
TRBD1 TRBJ1-4 . TRBV19 TGTGCCAGTAGTAACCCGGGACAGGGACTTGAAAAACTGTTTTTT CASSNPGQGLEKLFF
. TRBJ1-5 . TRBV30 TGTGCCTGGAGGGAGCCAAATCAGCCCCAGCATTTT CAWREPNQPQHF
. TRBJ2-7 . TRBV3-1/TRBV3-2 TGTGCCAGCCTCAATCCGAAGAGCTCCTACGAGCAGTACTTC CASLNPKSSYEQYF
. TRBJ2-1 . TRBV11-2 TGTGCCAGCAGCTTAGGGCCCAGCTCCTACAATGAGCAGTTCTTC CASSLGPSSYNEQFF
. TRBJ1-1 . TRBV6-2/TRBV6-3 TGTGCCAGCAGTTACGGTCGAGGGAACACTGAAGCTTTCTTT CASSYGRGNTEAFF
. TRBJ1-4 once TRBV28 TGTGCCAGCAGCCCCAAGGGGGTGCGGGCAACTAATGAAAAACTGTTTTTT CASSPKGVRATNEKLFF
. TRBJ2-1 . TRBV6-6 TGTGCCAGCAGTTACCTCCTAGATCCCGCGTTCTTC CASSYLLDPAFF
TRBD1 TRBJ1-4 . TRBV7-8 TGTGCCAGCAGCGCGGGGACAGGGGCGCAAAAACTGTTTTTT CASSAGTGAQKLFF
TRBD2 TRBJ2-1 . TRBV19 TGTGCCAGTAGTATCCGGGTGGTAGCGGGAGGGCGCGATTTCAATGAGCAGTTCTTC CASSIRVVAGGRDFNEQFF
TRBD2 TRBJ2-3 . TRBV28 TGTGCCAGCAGTTTACCCGGACTAGCGGGCACAGATACGCAGTATTTT CASSLPGLAGTDTQYF
TRBD1 TRBJ2-1 . TRBV10-3 TGTGCCATCACCGACAGGGAGAGCTCCTACAATGAGCAGTTCTTC CAITDRESSYNEQFF
TRBD2 TRBJ2-7 once TRBV18 TGTGCCAGCTCACCTCCGGGACTAGCGGGGGGAACCTACGAGCAGTACTTC CASSPPGLAGGTYEQYF
. TRBJ2-7 . TRBV13 TGTGCCAGCAGCCCCGGGGAAACTAGCTACGAGCAGTACTTC CASSPGETSYEQYF
TRBD1 TRBJ2-3 few TRBV7-2 TGTGCCAGCAGCTACGGGACAGGGTTCACAGATACGCAGTATTTT CASSYGTGFTDTQYF
TRBD1 TRBJ2-7 . TRBV30 TGTGCCTGGAGTCTCGGACAGGGCTCCTACGAGCAGTACTTC CAWSLGQGSYEQYF
TRBD1 TRBJ1-1 . TRBV29-1 TGCAGCGTTGCGGACCGGACAGGTGCGAACACTGAAGCTTTCTTT CSVADRTGANTEAFF
. TRBJ1-1 . TRBV5-6 TGTGCCAGCAGCCTATCCGGGGACACTGAAGCTTTCTTT CASSLSGDTEAFF
. TRBJ1-5 . TRBV12-3/TRBV12-4 TGTGCCAGCAGCCCCAATAATCAGCCCCAGCATTTT CASSPNNQPQHF
TRBD1 TRBJ1-5 . TRBV2 TGTGCCAGCAGCGCGACAGGGGGAAGGCGTCAGCCCCAGCATTTT CASSATGGRRQPQHF
. TRBJ1-4 . TRBV14 TGTGCCAGCAGCCATGCCAGAAGAACTAATGAAAAACTGTTTTTT CASSHARRTNEKLFF
. TRBJ1-3 . TRBV4-3 TGCGCCAGCAGCCAAAACGCTATCTCTGGAAACACCATATATTTT CASSQNAISGNTIYF
. TRBJ1-5 once TRBV7-8 TGTGCCAGCAGCGCGCGGAAAAGCCGGGAGACCCAGCATTTT CASSARKSRETQHF
. TRBJ2-5 . TRBV3-1/TRBV3-2 TGTGCCAGCAGCCACCAGACAGGCCAAGAGACCCAGTACTTC CASSHQTGQETQYF